These 22 T cell receptor beta chains originate from one sample sequenced in a study of T-cell memory formation after mild COVID-19. TCRdb processed the 5' RACE reads anew with MiXCR; each CDR3 protein has one entry. In the table there are about 560,000 distinct CDR3 sequences, less than 25% of which are singletons. The source material was PBMCs or a T cell subset sorted from them (not recorded which). These receptor sequences come from an adult woman who had mild COVID-19 (a few samples of this study predate the infection). Cell type and time point are not known.

There are a few counts of this clonotype. The chain is built from TRBV15 and TRBJ2-1; no clear D. This CDR3 comprises 15 residues. The ends were cut back, 0 bases at V and 2 bases at J, with 8 bases in the middle. Germline CDR1 reads LNHNV; CDR2 reads YYDKDF (reference sequence). This CDR3 is CATSRDFAAYNEQFF. The CDR3 DNA reads as TGTGCCACCAGCAGAGATTTTGCAGCCTACAATGAGCAGTTCTTC.

The chain links TRBV20-1 to TRBJ1-5; D gene unclear. The CDR3 contains 13 residues. CDR1 and CDR2 (germline): DFQATT, SNEGSKA (reference sequence). The V end lost 1 base, the J end lost 1 base, and 5 bases lay between the germline ends. The DNA for the CDR3 is TGCAGTGCTAGAGTACCAAGCAATCAGCCCCAGCATTTT. Translation: CSARVPSNQPQHF.

The chain carries TRBV9 and TRBJ1-2; D gene unclear. From germline, CDR1 is SGDLS and CDR2 YYNGEE. The CDR3 spans 13 residues. V lost 3 bases and J 4 bases, leaving 10 bases between the germline ends. The CDR3 sequence is CASSADPGYGYTF. CDR3 nucleotides: TGTGCCAGCAGCGCGGACCCTGGCTATGGCTACACCTTC.

This clonotype was recorded a few times. The chain is built from TRBV7-9 and TRBJ1-1, with D unclear. V lost 5 bases, J lost 2 bases, and 24 bases lay in between. The CDR3 length is 18 residues. The germline gives CDR1 SEHNR, CDR2 FQNEAQ (reference sequence). CDR3 sequence reads: CASSPRRLGRAGNTEAFF. DNA of the CDR3: TGTGCCAGCAGCCCACGTCGGCTTGGGCGGGCCGGTAACACTGAAGCTTTCTTT.

This clonotype was seen more than once but under ten times. The genes are TRBV14 and TRBJ2-1; a possible D gene is TRBD1 (5 bases). There are 13 residues in the CDR3. Germline CDR1 and CDR2: SGHDN and FVKESK. V was pared by 4 bases and J by 10 bases, with 14 bases between. Here the CDR3 reads CASSPQGVGEQFF. CDR3 coding DNA: TGTGCCAGCAGCCCGCAGGGTGTAGGGGAGCAGTTCTTC.

This clonotype was found a few times. The chain combines TRBV4-1 with TRBJ2-3; D might be TRBD1 or TRBD2, each matching 6 bases. From germline, CDR1 is MGHRA and CDR2 YSYEKL. This CDR3 contains 15 residues. The germline V and J ends were trimmed by 3 bases and 4 bases, with 14 bases remaining between them. Here the CDR3 reads CASSHPWGAPDTQYF. CDR3 nucleotides: TGCGCCAGCAGCCACCCCTGGGGGGCCCCAGATACGCAGTATTTT.

Many counts were recorded for this clonotype. The rearrangement links TRBV12-3 or TRBV12-4 to TRBJ2-7; D unresolved. CDR3 length: 14 residues. V lost 8 bases to trimming and J lost 0 bases, with 14 bases between them. DNA of the CDR3: TGTGCCAGCGGGTCAATATCCTACTCCTACGAGCAGTACTTC. Amino acids: CASGSISYSYEQYF.

This clonotype was counted between two and nine times. The V and J genes are TRBV4-3 and TRBJ1-4; D call uncertain. V was cut by 0 bases and J by 3 bases, with 8 bases left in between. The CDR3 has 15 residues. Germline assignment: CDR1 LGHNA and CDR2 YSLEER. The CDR3 reads CASSQDWAANEKLFF. The CDR3 DNA is TGCGCCAGCAGCCAAGACTGGGCGGCTAATGAAAAACTGTTTTTT.

The J gene is TRBJ1-6, the V gene TRBV25-1; D perhaps matches TRBD1 (5 bases). Germline-derived CDR1 and CDR2 are MGHDK and SYGVNS. The CDR3 is 14 residues long. V dropped 3 bases and J dropped 7 bases, with 10 bases sitting between them. CDR3: CASSDKGFNSPLHF. CDR3 coding DNA: TGTGCCAGCAGTGATAAGGGGTTCAATTCACCCCTCCACTTT.

CDR3 residues: CASSQPSGGTYEQYF. The CDR3 DNA reads TGTGCCAGCAGCCAACCTAGCGGGGGTACCTACGAGCAGTACTTC. The chain employs TRBV4-2 and TRBJ2-7; TRBD2 matches 10 bases. Trimming took 2 bases from V and 2 from J; bases not matched to a gene: 3. The CDR3 extends over 15 amino acids. Germline CDR1 LGHNA, CDR2 YNFKEQ.

The chain employs TRBV30 and TRBJ2-1; D is possibly TRBD2 (7 bases). Germline lookup yields CDR1 GTSNPN and CDR2 SVGIG (reference sequence). V lost 1 base and J 5 bases, leaving 15 bases between the germline ends. CDR3 length: 15 residues. CDR3 DNA sequence: TGTGCCTGGAGTGCGGGGGGCGGCCCGGACAATGAGCAGTTCTTC. Protein product: CAWSAGGGPDNEQFF.

The chain recombines TRBV6-5 with TRBJ1-1, with D possibly TRBD1 on 5 matching bases. Germline-derived CDR1 and CDR2 are MNHEY and SVGAGI. Trimming pared 2 bases from V and 4 bases from J, leaving 11 bases between. CDR3 length: 14 residues. CDR3 sequence: CASSYRGWATEAFF. DNA for the CDR3: TGTGCCAGCAGTTACAGGGGATGGGCCACTGAAGCTTTCTTT.

The chain has TRBV24-1 and TRBJ2-7, with D maybe TRBD2 (6 bases). The V end was cut by 5 bases, the J end by 2 bases, with 9 bases between. Germline values: CDR1 KGHDR, CDR2 SFDVKD. This CDR3 contains 13 residues. In nucleotides, the CDR3 is TGTGCCACCAGTGCTGGCGGGGCCTACGAGCAGTACTTC. Translation gives CATSAGGAYEQYF.

The genes are TRBV6-1 and TRBJ1-5; D ambiguous. CDR1 is MNHNS, CDR2 SASEGT, per germline. The CDR3 contains 11 residues. V dropped 6 bases and J dropped 4 bases, with 4 bases sitting between them. Here the CDR3 reads CASRGNQPQHF. Here the CDR3 DNA reads TGTGCCAGCAGGGGTAATCAGCCCCAGCATTTT.

The J gene is TRBJ2-7, the V gene TRBV9; TRBD2 aligns across 10 bases. CDR3 length equals 15 residues. Per germline, CDR1 SGDLS and CDR2 YYNGEE. With 0 bases clipped from V and 6 bases from J, the junction kept 6 bases outside the gene matches. In nucleotides, the CDR3 is TGTGCCAGCAGCGTAGAAGCGGGAGGGCCCGGCGAGCAGTACTTC. Amino acid sequence: CASSVEAGGPGEQYF.

This chain joins TRBV29-1 and TRBJ2-7; D might be TRBD1 (6 bases). The V and J ends lost 4 bases and 2 bases respectively, with 9 bases between them. This CDR3 is built from 12 residues. From germline, CDR1 is SQVTM and CDR2 ANQGSEA. This chain's CDR3 is CSVADRPYEQYF. In DNA form, the CDR3 reads TGCAGCGTTGCGGACAGACCCTACGAGCAGTACTTC.

Many counts were recorded for this clonotype. The chain has TRBV12-3 or TRBV12-4 and TRBJ2-3, with D maybe TRBD1 (5 bases). Trimming left V 5 bases short and J 2 bases short, with 14 bases between. The CDR3 has 15 amino acids. The CDR3 loop is CASSPLGHVTDTQYF. CDR3 DNA: TGTGCCAGCAGTCCCCTCGGACATGTCACAGATACGCAGTATTTT.

This clonotype was observed many times. The chain joins TRBV7-9 to TRBJ2-1; weak D call: TRBD2 (6 bases). V lost 3 bases and J 8 bases, leaving 17 bases between the germline ends. There are 15 residues in the CDR3. Germline CDR1 is SEHNR and CDR2 is FQNEAQ (reference sequence). The CDR3 nucleotides are TGTGCCAGCAGCTTTGGAGGACCATCGGGGGATGAGCAGTTCTTC. Amino acid sequence: CASSFGGPSGDEQFF.

J is TRBJ2-7 and V is TRBV2; D not certain. CDR1 is SNHLY, CDR2 FYNNEI, per germline. The CDR3 has 12 residues. The V and J ends lost 4 bases and 9 bases respectively, with 13 bases between them. In nucleotides, the CDR3 is TGTGCCAGCAGTGGCTATCCTGAGTGGCAGTACTTC. Its translation: CASSGYPEWQYF.

The chain uses TRBV18 and TRBJ2-7; D is ambiguous. Trimming took 2 bases from V and 0 from J, leaving 14 bases between them. Germline CDR1 is KGHSH and CDR2 is LQKENI. The CDR3 sequence is 16 residues long. The CDR3 loop reads CASSPSPSRSSYEQYF. The DNA for the CDR3 is TGTGCCAGCTCACCATCACCATCCCGGAGCTCCTACGAGCAGTACTTC.

V gene TRBV24-1 combines with J gene TRBJ1-2; D is uncertain. V gave up 4 bases and J gave up 0 bases, with 5 bases separating them. The CDR3 sequence is 13 residues long. Germline lookup yields CDR1 KGHDR and CDR2 SFDVKD. This CDR3 reads CATSERANYGYTF. In DNA, the CDR3 is TGTGCCACCAGTGAGAGGGCTAACTATGGCTACACCTTC.

This chain links TRBV12-3 or TRBV12-4 with TRBJ2-1, with a tentative D call TRBD2 (6 bases). The CDR3 runs 13 residues. Between the trimmed V and J ends, which lost 7 bases and 8 bases, there was a span of 15 bases. DNA for the CDR3: TGTGCCAGCACCCCTAGTACGGGGGATGAGCAGTTCTTC. The encoded protein is CASTPSTGDEQFF.